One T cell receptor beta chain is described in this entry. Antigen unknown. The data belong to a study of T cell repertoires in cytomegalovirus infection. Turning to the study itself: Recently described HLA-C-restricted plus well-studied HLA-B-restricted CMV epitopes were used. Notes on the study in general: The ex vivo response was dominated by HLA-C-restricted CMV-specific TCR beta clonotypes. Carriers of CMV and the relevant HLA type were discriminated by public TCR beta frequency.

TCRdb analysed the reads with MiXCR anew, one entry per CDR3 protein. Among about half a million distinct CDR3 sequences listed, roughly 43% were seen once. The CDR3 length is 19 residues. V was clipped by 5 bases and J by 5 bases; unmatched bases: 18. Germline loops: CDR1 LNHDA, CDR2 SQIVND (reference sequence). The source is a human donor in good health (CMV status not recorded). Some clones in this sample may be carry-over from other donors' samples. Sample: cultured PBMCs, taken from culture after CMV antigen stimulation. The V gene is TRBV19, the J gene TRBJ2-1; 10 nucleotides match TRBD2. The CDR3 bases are TGTGCCAGTAGTCCGGGACTAGCGCGAAAAGCCGCCCGGGACAATGAGCAGTTCTTC. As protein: CASSPGLARKAARDNEQFF.